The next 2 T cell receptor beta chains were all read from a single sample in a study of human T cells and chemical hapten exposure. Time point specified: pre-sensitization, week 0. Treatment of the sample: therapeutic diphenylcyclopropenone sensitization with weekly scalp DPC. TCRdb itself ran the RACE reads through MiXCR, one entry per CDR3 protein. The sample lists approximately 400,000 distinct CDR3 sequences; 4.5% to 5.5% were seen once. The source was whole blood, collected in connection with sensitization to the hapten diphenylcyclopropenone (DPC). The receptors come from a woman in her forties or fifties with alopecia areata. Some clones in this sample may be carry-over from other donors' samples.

The chain's CDR3 is CASSPRTGGWYGYTF. The DNA of the CDR3 is TGTGCCAGCAGCCCCCGGACAGGGGGCTGGTATGGCTACACCTTC. This chain uses TRBV13 with TRBJ1-2; the match to TRBD1 covers 11 bases. This CDR3 has 15 residues. Germline CDR1 PRHDT, CDR2 FYEKMQ (reference sequence). V shed 5 bases, J shed 5 bases, and the junction held 7 bases outside the gene matches.

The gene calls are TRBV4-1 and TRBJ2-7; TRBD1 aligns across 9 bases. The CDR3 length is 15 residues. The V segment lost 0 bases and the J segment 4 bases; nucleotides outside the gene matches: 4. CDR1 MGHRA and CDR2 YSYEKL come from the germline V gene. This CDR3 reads CASSQEGTGIYEQYF. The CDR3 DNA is TGCGCCAGCAGCCAAGAGGGGACAGGGATATACGAGCAGTACTTC.